Below, 26 T cell receptor beta chains from the same sample are listed, as sequenced in a study of cytomegalovirus exposure and HLA in healthy donors. Profiled with immunoSEQ multiplex PCR; TCRdb holds only in-frame clones, not every one. The repertoire holds about 120,000 clones, with around 96% as singletons. The source material was PBMCs. These receptor sequences come from a man between 18 and 29 years old in good health and CMV-seronegative.

This clone was seen just once. The chain has TRBV5-6 and TRBJ1-2; tentatively, D is TRBD1 (5 bases). The V gene lost 4 bases and the J gene lost 8 bases, with 21 bases spanning the gap. The length of the CDR3 is 15 residues. Germline V gives CDR1 SGHDT, CDR2 YYEEEE. The CDR3 nucleotides read TGTGCCAGCAGCACAGGAAGTGCTAGGTTATTCGGCTACACCTTC. The encoded protein is CASSTGSARLFGYTF.

The chain combines TRBV4-3 with TRBJ2-5; 12 bases map to TRBD2. The CDR3 spans 17 residues. CDR1 is LGHNA, CDR2 YSLEER, per germline. Germline trimming cut 3 bases from V and 2 bases from J; bases unmatched to any gene: 7. The CDR3: CASSQQTSGGIQETQYF. The CDR3 bases are TGCGCCAGCAGCCAGCAGACTAGCGGGGGAATACAAGAGACCCAGTACTTC.

This chain connects TRBV5-6 to TRBJ2-1, with TRBD2 matching 11 bases. J gave up 7 bases and V 0 bases, and 6 bases lay outside the gene matches. This CDR3 has 16 residues. Germline CDR1 and CDR2: SGHDT and YYEEEE. CDR3 sequence: CASSLEASGRKNEQFF. The CDR3 DNA reads as TGTGCCAGCAGCTTGGAGGCTAGCGGGAGGAAGAATGAGCAGTTCTTC.

The chain couples TRBV29-1 to TRBJ2-1; TRBD2 is a possible D gene (5 bases). Trimming left V 6 bases short and J 5 bases short, with 14 bases between. Germline CDR1 SQVTM, CDR2 ANQGSEA. The CDR3 is 13 amino acids. CDR3 DNA sequence: TGCAGCGTAGTATGGGAGAGGCACAATGAGCAGTTCTTC. Its protein product is CSVVWERHNEQFF.

The chain couples TRBV5-1 to TRBJ1-1, with unresolved D. With 1 base removed from V and 1 base from J, the gap between germline ends came to 8 bases. Germline CDR1 SGHRS, CDR2 YFSETQ. The CDR3 extends over 14 amino acids. The CDR3 coding sequence is TGCGCCAGCAGCTTGTTGGGAGAGAACACTGAAGCTTTCTTT. Residues: CASSLLGENTEAFF. The full variable domain, completed using reference TRBV5-1 and TRBJ1-1, is KAGVTQTPRYLIKTRGQQVTLSCSPISGHRSVSWYQQTPGQGLQFLFEYFSETQRNKGNFPGRFSGRQFSNSRSEMNVSTLELGDSALYLCASSLLGENTEAFFGQGTRLTVV.

V gene TRBV5-1 combines with J gene TRBJ1-1; a weak D match, TRBD1 (5 bases). Germline CDR1 reads SGHRS; CDR2 reads YFSETQ. The CDR3 sequence is 17 residues long. V was pared by 2 bases and J by 1 base, with 18 bases between. The CDR3 bases are TGCGCCAGCAGCTTTATTTGGGAGGGCAGGGCGAACACTGAAGCTTTCTTT. It translates to CASSFIWEGRANTEAFF.

The sample holds a few counts of this clone. The chain links TRBV18 to TRBJ2-1, with TRBD2 matching 10 bases. Germline CDR1 reads KGHSH; CDR2 reads LQKENI. V dropped 2 bases and J dropped 6; count of bases not matched to a gene: 4. CDR3 length equals 15 residues. CDR3 sequence reads: CASSPTSGIFNEQFF. The CDR3 region has the DNA TGTGCCAGCTCACCAACTAGCGGGATCTTCAATGAGCAGTTCTTC.

For this clone: The sample contains more than one DNA sequence encoding this CDR3. The chain uses TRBV5-4 and TRBJ1-1, with D unresolved. The V gene's germline CDR1 is SGHNT and CDR2 YYREEE (reference sequence). V shed 1 base and J shed 3 bases, with 4 bases lying between them. The CDR3 contains 12 residues. The CDR3 protein is CASSLRDTEAFF. The CDR3 DNA is TGTGCCAGCAGCTTGCGTGACACTGAAGCTTTCTTT.

The chain joins TRBV7-9 to TRBJ1-2, with 7 positions matching TRBD1. Germline lookup yields CDR1 SEHNR and CDR2 FQNEAQ (reference sequence). Unmatched junction bases numbered 7, after V lost 7 bases and J lost 8 bases. The CDR3 loop spans 12 amino acids. The CDR3 protein is CASNLGGEGYTF. CDR3 sequence (DNA): TGTGCCAGCAACCTAGGGGGCGAAGGCTACACCTTC.

This sequence joins TRBV29-1 and TRBJ2-7, with 10 bases fitting TRBD1. This CDR3 region has 13 residues. Germline V gives CDR1 SQVTM, CDR2 ANQGSEA. With 8 bases clipped from V and 1 base from J, the junction kept 5 bases outside the gene matches. DNA for the CDR3: TGCAGCTCCCAGGACAGGGGGTCCTACGAGCAGTACTTC. This sequence encodes CSSQDRGSYEQYF.

V and J are TRBV2 and TRBJ2-5; TRBD2 is a possible D gene (6 bases). The CDR3 contains 14 residues. Trimming pared 7 bases from V and 5 bases from J, leaving 17 bases between. Per the germline V gene, CDR1 is SNHLY and CDR2 is FYNNEI. The DNA of the CDR3 is TGTGCCAGCACCGACCGGGGGTTAGGTGAGACCCAGTACTTC. Translating it yields CASTDRGLGETQYF. Combining the CDR3 with reference TRBV2 and TRBJ2-5 gives the whole variable domain EPEVTQTPSHQVTQMGQEVILRCVPISNHLYFYWYRQILGQKVEFLVSFYNNEISEKSEIFDDQFSVERPDGSNFTLKIRSTKLEDSAMYFCASTDRGLGETQYFGPGTRLLVL.

The J gene is TRBJ2-1, the V gene TRBV7-9; unclear D gene. The CDR3 totals 12 residues. Germline CDR1 reads SEHNR; CDR2 reads FQNEAQ (reference sequence). V dropped 5 bases and J dropped 6 bases, with 8 bases sitting between them. The chain's CDR3 is CASSPLVNEQFF. The CDR3, as DNA: TGTGCCAGCAGCCCCCTAGTCAATGAGCAGTTCTTC. The whole variable domain, remainder taken from reference TRBV7-9 and TRBJ2-1, is DTGVSQNPRHKITKRGQNVTFRCDPISEHNRLYWYRQTLGQGPEFLTYFQNEAQLEKSRLLSDRFSAERPKGSFSTLEIQRTEQGDSAMYLCASSPLVNEQFFGPGTRLTVL.

The rearrangement links TRBV6-1 to TRBJ2-5; a possible D gene is TRBD2 (7 bases). The germline gives CDR1 MNHNS, CDR2 SASEGT. Trimming took 8 bases from V and 5 from J, leaving 21 bases between them. The CDR3 totals 15 residues. The CDR3 region is CASALAGANGETQYF. CDR3 nucleotides: TGTGCCAGCGCCTTGGCGGGGGCAAATGGGGAGACCCAGTACTTC.

This chain connects TRBV9 to TRBJ1-1; a possible D gene is TRBD1 (5 bases). V lost 5 bases, J lost 1 base, and 6 bases lay in between. This CDR3 is built from 12 residues. Germline CDR1 reads SGDLS; CDR2 reads YYNGEE. The CDR3 region has the DNA TGTGCCAGCAGTAGGGGGAACACTGAAGCTTTCTTT. This gives the protein CASSRGNTEAFF.

V usage is TRBV4-3 and J usage is TRBJ2-1, with no clear D. The CDR3 loop spans 14 amino acids. CDR1 and CDR2 (germline): LGHNA, YSLEER. V shed 2 bases and J shed 4 bases, with 9 bases lying between them. The CDR3 region has the DNA TGCGCCAGCAGCCAAAGAATCGGGTACAATGAGCAGTTCTTC. Protein: CASSQRIGYNEQFF.

This clone is a singleton in its sample. V usage is TRBV9 and J usage is TRBJ2-7; 7 bases fit TRBD2. Germline V lookup: CDR1 SGDLS, CDR2 YYNGEE. The CDR3 spans 15 residues. With V trimmed by 3 bases and J by 2 bases, 8 bases remained unmatched. In DNA, the CDR3 is TGTGCCAGCAGCGGCGCGGGAGATTCGACCTACGAGCAGTACTTC. Translating it yields CASSGAGDSTYEQYF.

The V call is TRBV13, the J call TRBJ1-3; tentatively, D is TRBD1 (5 bases). Trimming left V 8 bases short and J 0 bases short, with 20 bases between. Germline lookup yields CDR1 PRHDT and CDR2 FYEKMQ (reference sequence). CDR3 length: 17 amino acids. The CDR3 is CASSQGVPSFSGNTIYF. For the CDR3, the DNA is TGTGCCAGCTCCCAAGGGGTTCCGTCCTTCTCTGGAAACACCATATATTTT.

This clone showed up just once. Here the CDR3 reads CASSPGSGSYNEQFF. DNA for the CDR3: TGTGCCAGCTCCCCGGGATCCGGCTCCTACAATGAGCAGTTCTTC. V and J are TRBV18 and TRBJ2-1; D is perhaps TRBD2 (5 bases). The germline V gene encodes CDR1 KGHSH and CDR2 LQKENI. Trimming took off 6 bases at V and 0 bases at J, with 12 bases between the two ends. This CDR3 contains 15 residues. The complete variable domain, with remaining parts taken from reference TRBV18 and TRBJ2-1, reads NAGVMQNPRHLVRRRGQEARLRCSPMKGHSHVYWYRQLPEEGLKFMVYLQKENIIDESGMPKERFSAEFPKEGPSILRIQQVVRGDSAAYFCASSPGSGSYNEQFFGPGTRLTVL.

The chain has TRBV28 and TRBJ2-7, with D hard to call. From germline, CDR1 is MDHEN and CDR2 SYDVKM. Trimming stripped 6 bases from V and 0 bases from J, with 9 bases between. The CDR3 runs 13 residues. Here the CDR3 reads CASSTDISYEQYF. The CDR3 bases are TGTGCCAGCAGCACAGACATCTCCTACGAGCAGTACTTC.

Regarding this clone: A junction end diverges from the germline sequence, so it may reflect a read error. The chain has TRBV7-9 and TRBJ1-1, with 8 bases matching TRBD1. CDR1 is SEHNR, CDR2 FQNEAQ, per germline (reference sequence). This CDR3 spans 9 amino acids. The CDR3 loop reads CASSLDREF. In DNA, the CDR3 is TGTGCCAGCAGCTTGGACAGGGAGTTT.

V usage is TRBV29-1 and J usage is TRBJ1-1; D remains ambiguous. Per the germline V gene, CDR1 is SQVTM and CDR2 is ANQGSEA. This CDR3 is built from 10 residues. V was trimmed by 6 bases and J by 8 bases, leaving 10 bases between them. The CDR3 DNA follows: TGCAGCGTCGTAACATCCGAAGCTTTCTTT. The encoded protein is CSVVTSEAFF.

The genes are TRBV4-3 and TRBJ1-3, with TRBD1 matching 7 bases. Germline CDR1 and CDR2: LGHNA and YSLEER. This CDR3 region has 15 residues. V lost 2 bases to trimming and J lost 3 bases; unmatched junction nucleotides: 4. The CDR3 bases are TGCGCCAGCAGCCAACAGACAGGGATTGGAAACACCATATATTTT. This translates into CASSQQTGIGNTIYF.

The chain joins TRBV2 to TRBJ2-7; the D gene is possibly TRBD2 (6 bases). The CDR3 is made up of 12 amino acids. V lost 6 bases, J lost 2 bases, and 8 bases lay in between. In germline, CDR1 is SNHLY, CDR2 FYNNEI. Here the CDR3 reads CASSGRAYEQYF. The CDR3 DNA follows: TGTGCCAGCAGCGGGAGAGCCTACGAGCAGTACTTC.

The genes are TRBV14 and TRBJ2-3, with 10 bases lining up with TRBD2. Trimming removed 4 bases from V and 2 bases from J; junction bases left unmatched: 6. CDR1 is SGHDN, CDR2 FVKESK, per germline. CDR3 length: 16 amino acids. CDR3 sequence (DNA): TGTGCCAGCAGCCCCCTACTAGCGGGGCCCACAGATACGCAGTATTTT. Translation gives CASSPLLAGPTDTQYF. Full variable domain (missing parts from reference TRBV14 and TRBJ2-3): EAGVTQFPSHSVIEKGQTVTLRCDPISGHDNLYWYRRVMGKEIKFLLHFVKESKQDESGMPNNRFLAERTGGTYSTLKVQPAELEDSGVYFCASSPLLAGPTDTQYFGPGTRLTVL.

As for this clone: The sample carries other DNA sequences with the same CDR3. CDR3: CASSVGGSSYEQYF. The CDR3 DNA is TGTGCCAGCAGCGTAGGCGGGAGCTCCTACGAGCAGTACTTC. This sequence joins TRBV9 and TRBJ2-7; TRBD2 matches at 7 bases. The V segment lost 0 bases and the J segment 0 bases; nucleotides outside the gene matches: 0. Per germline, CDR1 SGDLS and CDR2 YYNGEE. The CDR3 runs 14 residues. The full variable domain, with the rest looked up from reference TRBV9 and TRBJ2-7, is DSGVTQTPKHLITATGQRVTLRCSPRSGDLSVYWYQQSLDQGLQFLIQYYNGEERAKGNILERFSAQQFPDLHSELNLSSLELGDSALYFCASSVGGSSYEQYFGPGTRLTVT.

The rearrangement links TRBV5-4 to TRBJ2-2; D is ambiguous. The CDR3 is 14 amino acids. Trimming left V 4 bases short and J 8 bases short, with 15 bases between. Germline CDR1 reads SGHNT; CDR2 reads YYREEE (reference sequence). The CDR3 DNA reads TGTGCCAGCAGCCCGACTGGTCGTAAAGGGGAGCTGTTTTTT. The encoded protein is CASSPTGRKGELFF.